This is a list of T cell receptor beta chains from one sample in a study of blood T cells in healthy people across ages. TCRdb used MiXCR to reprocess the 5' RACE reads, holding one entry per CDR3 protein. The sample includes approximately 1.5 million distinct CDR3 sequences, about 35% of them seen just once. Sequencing was done on a sample of blood. These receptors all come from a woman aged 25 to 45 in good health. The CDR3 runs from the conserved cysteine through the conserved F or W. The D gene is left open where the match is weak. Rows may omit the clone size; those that give it use once, few, many or a size class.

>TRBJ2-1|NA|few|TRBV20-1
CSAPLVAEQFF
TGCAGTGCTCCCCTGGTAGCTGAGCAGTTCTTC
>TRBJ2-5|TRBD2|few|TRBV20-1
CSARRGEGTSGSKRETQYF
TGCAGTGCTAGACGAGGGGAGGGGACTAGCGGGAGTAAGCGGGAGACCCAGTACTTC
>TRBJ2-3|NA|NA|TRBV2
CASMVDHTQYF
TGTGCCAGCATGGTCGACCATACGCAGTATTTT
>TRBJ2-7|TRBD2|NA|TRBV20-1
CSARDLTSGRGGVRNEQYF
TGCAGTGCTAGAGACCTTACTAGCGGGAGAGGCGGGGTCCGGAATGAGCAGTACTTC
>TRBJ1-5|NA|NA|TRBV12-3/TRBV12-4
CASSLTARDQPQHF
TGTGCCAGCAGTCTGACAGCGAGAGATCAGCCCCAGCATTTT
>TRBJ2-7|NA|NA|TRBV5-1
CASSFSSPQFYEQYF
TGCGCCAGCAGCTTTAGCAGTCCTCAGTTCTACGAGCAGTACTTC
>TRBJ2-3|NA|NA|TRBV28
CASSTNTGTQYF
TGTGCCAGCAGTACTAACACCGGTACGCAGTATTTT
>TRBJ2-2|NA|once|TRBV7-8
CASSLDVLSNTGELFF
TGTGCCAGCAGCTTAGATGTGTTATCGAACACCGGGGAGCTGTTTTTT
>TRBJ2-1|NA|NA|TRBV7-9
CASSDSQEQFF
TGTGCCAGCAGCGACAGTCAAGAGCAGTTCTTC
>TRBJ2-3|TRBD2|few|TRBV10-3
CAISGLAGGGPPDTQYF
TGTGCCATCAGTGGCCTCGCGGGGGGGGGCCCTCCAGATACGCAGTATTTT
>TRBJ2-7|NA|NA|TRBV11-2
CASSKNRDTPYEQYF
TGTGCCAGCAGTAAAAATCGGGACACCCCCTACGAGCAGTACTTC
>TRBJ2-1|NA|NA|TRBV5-1
CASSPLLEAYNEQFF
TGCGCCAGCAGCCCCCTACTAGAAGCCTACAATGAGCAGTTCTTC
>TRBJ2-3|NA|few|TRBV2
CASPAGLPSTDTQYF
TGTGCCAGCCCGGCAGGACTACCGAGCACAGATACGCAGTATTTT
>TRBJ2-5|NA|NA|TRBV4-2
CASSLLVESQETQYF
TGTGCCAGCAGCCTGCTGGTCGAATCCCAAGAGACCCAGTACTTC
>TRBJ2-6|TRBD1|few|TRBV28
CASSSGQGSGANVLTF
TGTGCCAGCAGTTCGGGACAGGGGAGTGGGGCCAACGTCCTGACTTTC
>TRBJ2-3|NA|few|TRBV7-9
CASSERLDTDTQYF
TGTGCCAGCAGCGAACGACTAGACACAGATACGCAGTATTTT
>TRBJ2-4|TRBD1|few|TRBV7-9
CASSGLTGVGNIQYF
TGTGCCAGCAGCGGGCTGACAGGGGTTGGGAACATTCAGTACTTC
>TRBJ1-6|NA|NA|TRBV9
CASSGSIISSYNSPLHF
TGTGCCAGCAGCGGATCGATAATCAGCTCCTATAATTCACCCCTCCACTTT
>TRBJ2-7|NA|NA|TRBV12-3/TRBV12-4
CASSPRPLGHEQYF
TGTGCCAGCAGTCCCAGACCCCTGGGACACGAGCAGTACTTC
>TRBJ2-3|NA|NA|TRBV28
CASSPSGEGGSDTQYF
TGTGCCAGCAGTCCCTCAGGGGAGGGCGGGTCAGATACGCAGTATTTT
>TRBJ2-7|NA|NA|TRBV30
CACLQGTSYEQYF
TGTGCCTGCCTCCAGGGGACTTCCTACGAGCAGTACTTC
>TRBJ1-4|NA|NA|TRBV5-1
CASSLEGAAEKLFF
TGCGCCAGCAGCTTGGAGGGCGCGGCTGAAAAACTGTTTTTT
>TRBJ2-1|TRBD2|many|TRBV20-1
CSASSLSGTSVHEQFF
TGCAGTGCTAGTTCGCTTTCCGGGACTAGCGTTCATGAGCAGTTCTTC
>TRBJ1-1|NA|once|TRBV10-3
CAISESGGEAFF
TGTGCCATCAGTGAGTCGGGGGGGGAAGCTTTCTTT
>TRBJ2-5|NA|NA|TRBV7-9
CASSLSRDYQETQYF
TGTGCCAGCAGCCTCAGCCGGGACTACCAAGAGACCCAGTACTTC
>TRBJ2-5|NA|NA|TRBV15
CATSPRVGRETQYF
TGTGCCACCAGTCCTAGGGTTGGGCGAGAGACCCAGTACTTC
>TRBJ2-3|TRBD1|NA|TRBV20-1
CSAQPGQGHPTGTQYF
TGCAGTGCTCAACCCGGACAGGGGCACCCGACAGGTACGCAGTATTTT
>TRBJ1-2|NA|many|TRBV12-3/TRBV12-4
CASSFNPSDANYTF
TGTGCCAGCAGTTTTAATCCCTCTGACGCTAACTACACCTTC
>TRBJ1-5|NA|few|TRBV5-1
CASSFDSGSGQPQHF
TGCGCCAGCAGCTTCGACTCCGGTTCCGGTCAGCCCCAGCATTTT
>TRBJ2-3|TRBD1|NA|TRBV9
CASSVDGEGGQARDTQYF
TGTGCCAGCAGCGTAGATGGTGAGGGGGGACAGGCACGAGATACGCAGTATTTT
>TRBJ2-7|TRBD1|NA|TRBV27
CASSGTASWYEQYF
TGTGCCAGCAGCGGGACAGCTTCCTGGTACGAGCAGTACTTC
>TRBJ1-2|NA|few|TRBV3-1
CASSQVQGGLEGYGYTF
TGTGCCAGCAGCCAAGTCCAGGGAGGGCTAGAAGGCTATGGCTACACCTTC
>TRBJ2-1|TRBD2|NA|TRBV5-1
CASSLEGSGRVNEQFF
TGCGCCAGCAGCTTGGAGGGTAGCGGGAGAGTGAATGAGCAGTTCTTC
>TRBJ2-7|TRBD1|many|TRBV29-1
CSAGDSASYEQYF
TGCAGCGCCGGGGACAGTGCCTCCTACGAGCAGTACTTC
>TRBJ2-1|TRBD1|few|TRBV4-1
CASRRTGGNHNEQFF
TGCGCCAGCAGGCGGACAGGGGGGAACCACAATGAGCAGTTCTTC
>TRBJ2-3|NA|NA|TRBV29-1
CSVAGSDTQYF
TGCAGCGTTGCTGGCAGCGATACGCAGTATTTT
>TRBJ2-5|NA|few|TRBV5-1
CASSLSAFQETQYF
TGCGCCAGCAGCTTGTCCGCTTTCCAAGAGACCCAGTACTTC